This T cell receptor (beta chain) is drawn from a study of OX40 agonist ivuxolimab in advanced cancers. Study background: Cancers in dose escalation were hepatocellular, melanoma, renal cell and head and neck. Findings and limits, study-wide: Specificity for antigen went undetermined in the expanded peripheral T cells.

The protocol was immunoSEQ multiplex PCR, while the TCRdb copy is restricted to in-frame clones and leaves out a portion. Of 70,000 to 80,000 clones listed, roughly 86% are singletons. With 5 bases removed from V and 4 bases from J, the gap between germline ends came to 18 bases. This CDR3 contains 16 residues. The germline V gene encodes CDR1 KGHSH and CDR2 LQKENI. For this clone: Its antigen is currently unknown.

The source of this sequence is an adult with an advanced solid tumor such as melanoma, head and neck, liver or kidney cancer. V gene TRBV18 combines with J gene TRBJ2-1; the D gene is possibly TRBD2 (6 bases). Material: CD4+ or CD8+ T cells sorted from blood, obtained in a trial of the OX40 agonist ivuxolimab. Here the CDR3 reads CASSMLATGIYNEQFF. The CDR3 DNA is TGTGCCAGCTCAATGCTAGCGACGGGGATTTACAATGAGCAGTTCTTC. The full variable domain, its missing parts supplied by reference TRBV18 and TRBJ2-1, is NAGVMQNPRHLVRRRGQEARLRCSPMKGHSHVYWYRQLPEEGLKFMVYLQKENIIDESGMPKERFSAEFPKEGPSILRIQQVVRGDSAAYFCASSMLATGIYNEQFFGPGTRLTVL.